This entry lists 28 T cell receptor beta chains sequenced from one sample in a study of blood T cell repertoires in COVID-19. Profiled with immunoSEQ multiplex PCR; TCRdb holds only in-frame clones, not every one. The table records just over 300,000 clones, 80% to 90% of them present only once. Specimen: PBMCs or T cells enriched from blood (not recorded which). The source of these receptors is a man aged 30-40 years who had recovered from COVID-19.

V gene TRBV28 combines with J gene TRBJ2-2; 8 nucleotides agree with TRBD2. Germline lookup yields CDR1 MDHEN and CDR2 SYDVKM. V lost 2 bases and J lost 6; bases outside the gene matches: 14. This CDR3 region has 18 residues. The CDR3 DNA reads TGTGCCAGCAGTTTAGTATCGGGCGCGGGGGGCGCCCCCGGGGAGCTGTTTTTT. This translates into CASSLVSGAGGAPGELFF.

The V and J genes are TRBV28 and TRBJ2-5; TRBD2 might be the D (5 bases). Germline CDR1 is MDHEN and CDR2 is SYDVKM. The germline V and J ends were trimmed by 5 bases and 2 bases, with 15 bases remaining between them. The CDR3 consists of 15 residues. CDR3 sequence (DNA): TGTGCCAGCAGTGCAATCCCCGGGATTCAAGAGACCCAGTACTTC. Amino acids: CASSAIPGIQETQYF. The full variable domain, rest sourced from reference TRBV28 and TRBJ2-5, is DVKVTQSSRYLVKRTGEKVFLECVQDMDHENMFWYRQDPGLGLRLIYFSYDVKMKEKGDIPEGYSVSREKKERFSLILESASTNQTSMYLCASSAIPGIQETQYFGPGTRLLVL.

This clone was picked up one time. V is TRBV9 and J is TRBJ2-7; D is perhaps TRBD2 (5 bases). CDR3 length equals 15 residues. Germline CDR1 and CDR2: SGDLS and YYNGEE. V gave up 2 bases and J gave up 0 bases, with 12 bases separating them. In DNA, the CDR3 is TGTGCCAGCAGCGTCAACGGACGGGGCTCCTACGAGCAGTACTTC. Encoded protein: CASSVNGRGSYEQYF.

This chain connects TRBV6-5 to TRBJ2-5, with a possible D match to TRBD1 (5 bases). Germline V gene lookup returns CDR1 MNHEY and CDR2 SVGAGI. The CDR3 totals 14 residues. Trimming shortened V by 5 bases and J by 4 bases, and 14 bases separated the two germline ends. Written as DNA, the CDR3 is TGTGCCAGCAGTCCAAGGGGCAGGGCAGAGACCCAGTACTTC. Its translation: CASSPRGRAETQYF.

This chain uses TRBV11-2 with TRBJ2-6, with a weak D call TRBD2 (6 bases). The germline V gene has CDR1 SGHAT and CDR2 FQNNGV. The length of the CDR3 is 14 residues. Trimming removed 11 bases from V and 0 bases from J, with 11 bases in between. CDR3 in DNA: TGTGCCGGTCGGGGGAGCTCTGGGGCCAACGTCCTGACTTTC. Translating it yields CAGRGSSGANVLTF.

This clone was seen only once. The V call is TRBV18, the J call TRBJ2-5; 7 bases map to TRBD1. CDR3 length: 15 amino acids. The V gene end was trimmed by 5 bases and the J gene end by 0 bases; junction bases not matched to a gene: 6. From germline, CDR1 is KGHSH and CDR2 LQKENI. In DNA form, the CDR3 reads TGTGCCAGCTCAGGGACGACAGGGTACCAAGAGACCCAGTACTTC. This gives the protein CASSGTTGYQETQYF.

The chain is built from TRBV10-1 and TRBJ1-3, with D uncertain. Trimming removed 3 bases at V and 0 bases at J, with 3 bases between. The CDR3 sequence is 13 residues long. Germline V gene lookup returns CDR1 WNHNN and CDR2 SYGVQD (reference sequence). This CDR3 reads CASSDNSGNTIYF. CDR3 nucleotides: TGCGCCAGCAGTGATAACTCTGGAAACACCATATATTTT.

The CDR3 nucleotides read TGTGCCAGCAGTGACAGGGCGAATCAGCCCCAGCATTTT. Its protein is CASSDRANQPQHF. The chain recombines TRBV2 with TRBJ1-5; a weak D match, TRBD1 (5 bases). The CDR3 length is 13 residues. The germline V gene has CDR1 SNHLY and CDR2 FYNNEI. V lost 3 bases and J 4 bases, leaving 7 bases between the germline ends.

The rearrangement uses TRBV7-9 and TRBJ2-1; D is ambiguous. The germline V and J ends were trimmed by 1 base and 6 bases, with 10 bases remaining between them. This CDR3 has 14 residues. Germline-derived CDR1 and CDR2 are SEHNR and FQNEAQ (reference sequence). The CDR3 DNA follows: TGTGCCAGCAGCTTAGTTTTAGGAGCCAATGAGCAGTTCTTC. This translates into CASSLVLGANEQFF. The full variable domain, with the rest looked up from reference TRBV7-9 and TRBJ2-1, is DTGVSQNPRHKITKRGQNVTFRCDPISEHNRLYWYRQTLGQGPEFLTYFQNEAQLEKSRLLSDRFSAERPKGSFSTLEIQRTEQGDSAMYLCASSLVLGANEQFFGPGTRLTVL.

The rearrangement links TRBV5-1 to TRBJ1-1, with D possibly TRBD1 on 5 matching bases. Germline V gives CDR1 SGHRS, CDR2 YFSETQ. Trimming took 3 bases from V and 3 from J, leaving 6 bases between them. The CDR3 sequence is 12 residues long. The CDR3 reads CASSSGYTEAFF. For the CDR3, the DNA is TGCGCCAGCAGCTCAGGGTACACTGAAGCTTTCTTT.

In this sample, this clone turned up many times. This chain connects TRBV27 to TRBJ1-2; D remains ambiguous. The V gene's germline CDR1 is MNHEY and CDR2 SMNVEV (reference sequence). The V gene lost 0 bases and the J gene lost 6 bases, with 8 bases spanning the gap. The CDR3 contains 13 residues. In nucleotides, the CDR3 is TGTGCCAGCAGTTTATCGATCTCTAATGGCTACACCTTC. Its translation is CASSLSISNGYTF.

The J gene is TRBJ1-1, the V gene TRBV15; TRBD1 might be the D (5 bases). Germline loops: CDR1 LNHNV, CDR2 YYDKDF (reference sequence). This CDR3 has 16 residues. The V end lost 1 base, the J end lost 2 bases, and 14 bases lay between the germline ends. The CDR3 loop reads CATSRAPDSLNTEAFF. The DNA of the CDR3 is TGTGCCACCAGCAGAGCCCCAGACAGCCTCAACACTGAAGCTTTCTTT.

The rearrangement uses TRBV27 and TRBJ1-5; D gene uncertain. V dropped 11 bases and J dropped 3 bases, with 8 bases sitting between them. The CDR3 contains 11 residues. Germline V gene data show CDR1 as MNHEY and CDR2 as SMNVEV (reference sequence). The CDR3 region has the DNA TGTGCCTGTGGCCTCAATCAGCCCCAGCATTTT. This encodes CACGLNQPQHF.

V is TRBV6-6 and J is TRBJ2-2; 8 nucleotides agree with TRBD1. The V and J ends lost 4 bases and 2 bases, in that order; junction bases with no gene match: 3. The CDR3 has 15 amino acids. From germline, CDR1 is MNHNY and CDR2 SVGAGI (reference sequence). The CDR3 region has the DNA TGTGCCAGCAGTTCGGGACAGGTTAACACCGGGGAGCTGTTTTTT. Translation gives CASSSGQVNTGELFF.

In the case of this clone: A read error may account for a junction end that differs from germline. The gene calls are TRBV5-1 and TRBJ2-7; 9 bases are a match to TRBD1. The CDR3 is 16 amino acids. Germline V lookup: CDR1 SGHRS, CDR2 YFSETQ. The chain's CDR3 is CASSVLPGQGNYGQYF. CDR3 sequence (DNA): TGCGCCAGCAGCGTACTCCCGGGACAGGGTAATTACGGGCAGTACTTC.

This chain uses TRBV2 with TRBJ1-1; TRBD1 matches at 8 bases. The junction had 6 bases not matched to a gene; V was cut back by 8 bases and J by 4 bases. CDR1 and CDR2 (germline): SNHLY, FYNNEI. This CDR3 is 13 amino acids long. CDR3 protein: CASGKTGGTEAFF. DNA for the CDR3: TGTGCCAGCGGCAAAACAGGGGGCACTGAAGCTTTCTTT.

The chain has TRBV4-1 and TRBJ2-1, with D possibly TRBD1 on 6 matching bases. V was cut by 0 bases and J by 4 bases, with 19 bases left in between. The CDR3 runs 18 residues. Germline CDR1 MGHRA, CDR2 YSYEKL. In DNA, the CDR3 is TGCGCCAGCAGCCAAGATGGGCCACGAGTCAGGGGATACAATGAGCAGTTCTTC. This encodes CASSQDGPRVRGYNEQFF.

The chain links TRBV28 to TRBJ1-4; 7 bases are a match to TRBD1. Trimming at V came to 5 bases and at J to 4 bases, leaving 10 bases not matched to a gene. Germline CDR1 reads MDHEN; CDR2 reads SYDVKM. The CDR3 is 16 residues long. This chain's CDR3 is CASSPHRTGFNEKLFF. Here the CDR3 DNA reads TGTGCCAGCAGTCCTCACAGGACAGGTTTTAATGAAAAACTGTTTTTT.

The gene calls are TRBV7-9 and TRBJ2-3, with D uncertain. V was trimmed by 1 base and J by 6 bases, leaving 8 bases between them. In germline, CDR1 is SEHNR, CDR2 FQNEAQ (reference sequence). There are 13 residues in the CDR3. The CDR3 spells CASSLDRWDTQYF. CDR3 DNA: TGTGCCAGCAGCTTAGACCGGTGGGATACGCAGTATTTT.

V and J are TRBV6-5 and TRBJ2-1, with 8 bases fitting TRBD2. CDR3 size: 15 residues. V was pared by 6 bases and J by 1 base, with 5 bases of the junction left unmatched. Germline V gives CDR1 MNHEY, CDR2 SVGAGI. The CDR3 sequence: CASSQRGQSYNEQFF. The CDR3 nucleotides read TGTGCCAGCAGCCAGCGGGGGCAATCCTACAATGAGCAGTTCTTC.

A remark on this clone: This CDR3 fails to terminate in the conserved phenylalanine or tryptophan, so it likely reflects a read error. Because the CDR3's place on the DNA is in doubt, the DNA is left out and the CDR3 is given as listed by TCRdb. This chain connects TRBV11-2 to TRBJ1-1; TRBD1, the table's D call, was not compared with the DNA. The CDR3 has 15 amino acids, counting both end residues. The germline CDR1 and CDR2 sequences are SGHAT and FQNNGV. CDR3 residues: CASSLDRGRGMGLPL.

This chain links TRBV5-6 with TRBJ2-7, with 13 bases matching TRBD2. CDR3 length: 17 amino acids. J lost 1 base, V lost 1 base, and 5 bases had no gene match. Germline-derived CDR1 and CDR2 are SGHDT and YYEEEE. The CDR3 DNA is TGTGCCAGCAGCTTGTCACTAGCGGGGGGGAAATCCTACGAGCAGTACTTC. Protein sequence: CASSLSLAGGKSYEQYF.

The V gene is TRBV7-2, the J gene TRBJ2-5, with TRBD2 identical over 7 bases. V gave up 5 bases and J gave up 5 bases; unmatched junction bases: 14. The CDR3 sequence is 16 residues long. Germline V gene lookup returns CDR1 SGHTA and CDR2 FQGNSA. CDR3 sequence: CASSDRSGKRPETQYF. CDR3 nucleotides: TGTGCCAGCAGCGACCGAAGCGGGAAGAGACCGGAGACCCAGTACTTC.

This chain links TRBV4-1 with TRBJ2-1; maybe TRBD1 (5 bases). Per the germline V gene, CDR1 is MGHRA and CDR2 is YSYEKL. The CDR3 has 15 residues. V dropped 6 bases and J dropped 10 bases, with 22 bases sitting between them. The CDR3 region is CASSRGGAVGSEQFF. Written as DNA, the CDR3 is TGCGCCAGCAGTAGGGGTGGGGCCGTGGGTTCGGAGCAGTTCTTC.

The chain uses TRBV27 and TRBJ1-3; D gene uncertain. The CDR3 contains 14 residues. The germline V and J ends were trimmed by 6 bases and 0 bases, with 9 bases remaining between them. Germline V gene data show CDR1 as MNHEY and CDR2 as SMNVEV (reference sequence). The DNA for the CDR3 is TGTGCCAGCAGCCGGGGAGGCTCTGGAAACACCATATATTTT. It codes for CASSRGGSGNTIYF.

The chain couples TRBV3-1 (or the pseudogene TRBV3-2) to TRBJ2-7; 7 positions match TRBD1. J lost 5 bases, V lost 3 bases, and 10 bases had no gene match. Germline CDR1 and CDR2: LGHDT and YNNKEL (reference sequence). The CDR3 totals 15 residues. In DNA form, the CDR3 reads TGTGCCAGCAGCCAGACGGGGACAGCGAACGACGAGCAGTACTTC. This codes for CASSQTGTANDEQYF.

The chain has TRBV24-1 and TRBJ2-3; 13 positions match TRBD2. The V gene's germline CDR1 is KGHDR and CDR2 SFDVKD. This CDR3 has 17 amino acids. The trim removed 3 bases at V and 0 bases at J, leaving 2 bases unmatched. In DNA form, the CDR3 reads TGTGCCACCAGTGATCAACTAGCGGGGGGGAGCACAGATACGCAGTATTTT. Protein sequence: CATSDQLAGGSTDTQYF.

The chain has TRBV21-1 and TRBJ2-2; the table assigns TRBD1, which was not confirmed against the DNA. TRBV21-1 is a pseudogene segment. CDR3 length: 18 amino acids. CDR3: CASTKRGCLPLNAGELFF. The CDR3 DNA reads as TGTGCCAGCACCAAAAGGGGGTGTCTCCCGCTTAACGCCGGGGAGCTGTTTTTT.